Detailed here is one TCR beta chain. The V end was cut by 8 bases, the J end by 5 bases, with 12 bases between. CDR1 and CDR2 (germline): SQVTM, ANQGSEA. The CDR3 has 11 amino acids. Profiling relied on immunoSEQ multiplex PCR, and the TCRdb table lists in-frame clones only, not all of them. The sample yields tens of thousands of clones, approximately 88% seen once. The data derive from a study of T cells in localized non-small cell lung cancer. The chain recombines TRBV29-1 with TRBJ1-1, with D perhaps matching TRBD1 (5 bases). Sequencing used peripheral blood, obtained before any cancer treatment. The receptor was derived from a woman aged 35-70 years with stage I lung adenocarcinoma. CDR3 sequence reads: CSPSRVTEAFF. For the CDR3, the DNA is TGCAGCCCATCCAGGGTGACTGAAGCTTTCTTT.